The 16 T cell receptor beta chains presented below share a single source sample, sequenced in a study of cytomegalovirus exposure and HLA in healthy donors. PCR amplification relied on 60 Vbeta primers (plus 13 Jbeta primers). Clones were read by immunoSEQ multiplex PCR, and TCRdb kept only the in-frame ones, dropping some. The sample lists around 190,000 clones; about 77% were seen once. The sequencing sample was made of PBMCs. These receptors came from a man aged 25 to 40 in good health and CMV-seropositive.

The chain combines TRBV11-3 with TRBJ2-5; 10 bases are a match to TRBD2. The CDR3 sequence is 18 residues long. Per germline, CDR1 SGHNT and CDR2 YENEEA. V shed 5 bases and J 4 bases; nucleotides not matched to a gene: 16. CDR3 sequence: CASSLGGTASGSGETQYF. DNA of the CDR3: TGTGCCAGCAGCCTAGGCGGTACGGCTAGCGGGAGTGGAGAGACCCAGTACTTC.

The V and J genes are TRBV4-1 and TRBJ2-5; 8 bases line up with TRBD2. This CDR3 has 14 residues. CDR1 and CDR2 (germline): MGHRA, YSYEKL. V gave up 4 bases and J gave up 5 bases; unmatched junction bases: 6. The CDR3, as DNA: TGCGCCAGCAGCCCGGGAGGGGGAGCGGAGACCCAGTACTTC. Its protein is CASSPGGGAETQYF.

The chain employs TRBV9 and TRBJ2-5; the match to TRBD2 covers 8 bases. The CDR3 is 15 amino acids. The trim removed 3 bases at V and 2 bases at J, leaving 6 bases unmatched. Germline CDR1 is SGDLS and CDR2 is YYNGEE. CDR3 coding DNA: TGTGCCAGCAGCGGTAGCGGGATCCTTCAAGAGACCCAGTACTTC. Residues: CASSGSGILQETQYF.

This sequence joins TRBV5-1 and TRBJ2-5; D perhaps matches TRBD2 (5 bases). The germline V and J ends were trimmed by 0 bases and 3 bases, with 9 bases remaining between them. The CDR3 runs 14 residues. Germline lookup yields CDR1 SGHRS and CDR2 YFSETQ. DNA for the CDR3: TGCGCCAGCAGCTTGGCTGCGACTAAAGAGACCCAGTACTTC. This gives the protein CASSLAATKETQYF. The full variable domain, with the rest looked up from reference TRBV5-1 and TRBJ2-5, is KAGVTQTPRYLIKTRGQQVTLSCSPISGHRSVSWYQQTPGQGLQFLFEYFSETQRNKGNFPGRFSGRQFSNSRSEMNVSTLELGDSALYLCASSLAATKETQYFGPGTRLLVL.

The chain uses TRBV5-1 and TRBJ1-2; no firm D call. The V gene's germline CDR1 is SGHRS and CDR2 YFSETQ. This CDR3 region has 13 residues. Trimming cost V 0 bases and J 2 bases, with 5 bases left between them. CDR3 nucleotide sequence: TGCGCCAGCAGCTTGGCGCAGAACTATGGCTACACCTTC. Its protein product is CASSLAQNYGYTF.

The chain combines TRBV6-6 with TRBJ2-1; TRBD2 matches at 10 bases. The length of the CDR3 is 15 residues. V trimming: 4 bases; J trimming: 10 bases; junction bases outside the gene matches: 10. The germline CDR1 and CDR2 sequences are MNHNY and SVGAGI (reference sequence). CDR3 DNA: TGTGCCAGCAGTTCCGGAGCGGGAGGGCCGCGGGAGCAGTTCTTC. Protein: CASSSGAGGPREQFF.

In the case of this clone: Lacking the conserved final phenylalanine or tryptophan, this CDR3 likely reflects a read error. CDR3 region: CSVGTYYEQYL. The CDR3, as DNA: TGCAGCGTTGGGACTTACTACGAGCAGTACCTC. This chain uses TRBV29-1 with TRBJ2-7; weak D call: TRBD2 (5 bases). Germline-derived CDR1 and CDR2 are SQVTM and ANQGSEA. V lost 4 bases and J 3 bases, leaving 7 bases between the germline ends. This CDR3 contains 11 residues.

The chain links TRBV30 to TRBJ1-2; D gene uncertain. There are 12 residues in the CDR3. V lost 4 bases to trimming and J lost 5 bases, with 11 bases between them. CDR1 and CDR2 (germline): GTSNPN, SVGIG (reference sequence). The CDR3, as DNA: TGTGCCTGGACACCCCGGGGATATGGCTACACCTTC. Amino acids: CAWTPRGYGYTF.

The V and J genes are TRBV27 and TRBJ1-4; tentatively, D is TRBD1 (5 bases). V was trimmed by 1 base and J by 4 bases, leaving 10 bases between them. This CDR3 has 15 residues. The germline V gene has CDR1 MNHEY and CDR2 SMNVEV (reference sequence). Written as DNA, the CDR3 is TGTGCCAGCAGTTTATACCAGGGTCTTAATGAAAAACTGTTTTTT. This encodes CASSLYQGLNEKLFF. Supplemented by reference TRBV27 and TRBJ1-4, the full variable domain reads EAQVTQNPRYLITVTGKKLTVTCSQNMNHEYMSWYRQDPGLGLRQIYYSMNVEVTDKGDVPEGYKVSRKEKRNFPLILESPSPNQTSLYFCASSLYQGLNEKLFFGSGTQLSVL.

V gene TRBV19 combines with J gene TRBJ2-2; 9 bases match TRBD2. Trimming removed 0 bases from V and 4 bases from J; junction bases left unmatched: 3. This CDR3 is 16 amino acids long. Germline loops: CDR1 LNHDA, CDR2 SQIVND (reference sequence). CDR3 loop: CASSIERGGFTGELFF. In DNA, the CDR3 is TGTGCCAGTAGTATAGAGCGGGGGGGCTTCACCGGGGAGCTGTTTTTT.

The chain joins TRBV7-9 to TRBJ2-1, with 7 positions matching TRBD1. The CDR3 covers 14 residues. V lost 4 bases and J lost 6; bases outside the gene matches: 6. CDR1 is SEHNR, CDR2 FQNEAQ, per germline (reference sequence). CDR3: CASSSPGQLNEQFF. In DNA, the CDR3 is TGTGCCAGCAGCTCGCCGGGACAGCTCAATGAGCAGTTCTTC.

The chain employs TRBV27 and TRBJ2-7, with 8 bases lining up with TRBD1. The CDR3 extends over 15 amino acids. V gave up 3 bases and J gave up 4 bases; unmatched junction bases: 8. The germline CDR1 and CDR2 sequences are MNHEY and SMNVEV (reference sequence). The chain's CDR3 is CASSLYPGGAYEQYF. For the CDR3, the DNA is TGTGCCAGCAGTTTGTATCCAGGGGGCGCGTACGAGCAGTACTTC.

CDR3 sequence reads: CASSLDKGQGATNEKLFF. The DNA of the CDR3 is TGTGCCAGCAGCTTAGATAAGGGACAGGGCGCAACTAATGAAAAACTGTTTTTT. The rearrangement uses TRBV11-2 and TRBJ1-4; 9 bases are shared with TRBD1. The junction had 5 bases not matched to a gene; V was cut back by 0 bases and J by 0 bases. The length of the CDR3 is 18 residues. Germline lookup yields CDR1 SGHAT and CDR2 FQNNGV.

The V and J genes are TRBV5-1 and TRBJ1-1, with TRBD1 as a possible D gene (6 bases). The CDR3 has 15 residues. Germline CDR1 reads SGHRS; CDR2 reads YFSETQ. V shed 4 bases and J shed 3 bases, with 16 bases lying between them. CDR3 region: CASSILTGRDTEAFF. Written as DNA, the CDR3 is TGCGCCAGCAGCATCCTAACAGGGAGGGACACTGAAGCTTTCTTT.

Points on this clone: Other DNA sequences in this sample translate to the same CDR3. The chain combines TRBV30 with TRBJ1-1; D uncertain. This CDR3 has 11 amino acids. The germline V and J ends were trimmed by 2 bases and 2 bases, with 3 bases remaining between them. From germline, CDR1 is GTSNPN and CDR2 SVGIG (reference sequence). The CDR3 nucleotides are TGTGCCTGGAGTTTAAACACTGAAGCTTTCTTT. Translation: CAWSLNTEAFF.

The genes are TRBV18 and TRBJ1-2, with no clear D. Looked up from germline, CDR1 is KGHSH and CDR2 is LQKENI. There are 15 residues in the CDR3. V lost 1 base to trimming and J lost 3 bases, with 12 bases between them. CDR3: CASSPLTTVDYGYTF. The CDR3 bases are TGTGCCAGCTCACCACTAACTACGGTAGACTATGGCTACACCTTC.